The clone carrying this T cell receptor beta chain was picked up a small number of times. As yet, its antigen is unknown. These data belong to a study of identical twins. Points from the study as a whole: Out-of-frame TCR alpha sharing in monozygotic twins exceeded recombination model predictions.

Germline loops: CDR1 SGHRS, CDR2 YFSETQ. The CDR3 covers 14 residues. Between the trimmed V and J ends, which lost 2 bases and 4 bases, there was a span of 9 bases. From the 5' RACE reads, TCRdb called clonotypes with MiXCR, one entry per CDR3 protein. Of 200,000 to 250,000 distinct CDR3 sequences in the sample, roughly 12% are singletons; the top ten hold 3.5% to 4.5%. A further study also used this sample, focusing on yellow fever vaccine responses in identical twins.

The sample was memory (CD45RO+) T cells sorted from blood. The clonotype originates from a woman under 30 in good health. This sequence joins TRBV5-1 and TRBJ2-2; D might be TRBD2 (5 bases). CDR3 in DNA: TGCGCCAGCAGCTTTGTCGAGGGCACCGGGGAGCTGTTTTTT. Residues: CASSFVEGTGELFF.